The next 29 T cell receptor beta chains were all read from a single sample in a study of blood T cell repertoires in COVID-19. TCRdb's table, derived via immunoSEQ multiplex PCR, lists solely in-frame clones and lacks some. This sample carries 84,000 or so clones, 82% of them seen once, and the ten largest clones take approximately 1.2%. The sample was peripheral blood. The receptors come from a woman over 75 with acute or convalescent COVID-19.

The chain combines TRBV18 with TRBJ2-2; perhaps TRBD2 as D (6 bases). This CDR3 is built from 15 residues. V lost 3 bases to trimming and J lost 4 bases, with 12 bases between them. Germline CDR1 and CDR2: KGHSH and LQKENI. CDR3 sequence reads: CASSPRRGGTGELFF. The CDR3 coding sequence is TGTGCCAGCTCACCTCGGCGGGGCGGCACCGGGGAGCTGTTTTTT.

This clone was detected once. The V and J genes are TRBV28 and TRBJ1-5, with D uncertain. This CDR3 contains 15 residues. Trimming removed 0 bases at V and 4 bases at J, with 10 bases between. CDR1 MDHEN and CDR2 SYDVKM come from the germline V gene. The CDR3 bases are TGTGCCAGCAGTTTATGGTCCGGGTTAAATCAGCCCCAGCATTTT. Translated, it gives CASSLWSGLNQPQHF.

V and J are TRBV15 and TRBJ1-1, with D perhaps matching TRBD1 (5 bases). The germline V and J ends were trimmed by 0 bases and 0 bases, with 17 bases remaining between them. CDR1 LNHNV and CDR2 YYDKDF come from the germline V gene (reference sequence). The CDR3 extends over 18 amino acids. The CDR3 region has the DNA TGTGCCACCAGCAGAGAGTTCGCGGGGCCCGGCATGAACACTGAAGCTTTCTTT. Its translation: CATSREFAGPGMNTEAFF.

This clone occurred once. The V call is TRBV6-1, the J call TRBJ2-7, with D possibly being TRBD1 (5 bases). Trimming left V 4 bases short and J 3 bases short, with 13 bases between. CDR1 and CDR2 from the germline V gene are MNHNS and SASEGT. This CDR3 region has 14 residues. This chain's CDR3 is CASSVGAAGYEQYF. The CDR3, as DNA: TGTGCCAGCAGTGTAGGGGCTGCCGGCTACGAGCAGTACTTC.

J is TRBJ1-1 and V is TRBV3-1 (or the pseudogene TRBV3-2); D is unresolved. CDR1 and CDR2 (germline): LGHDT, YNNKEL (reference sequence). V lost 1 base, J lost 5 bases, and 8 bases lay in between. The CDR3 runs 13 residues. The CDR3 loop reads CASSQVARTEAFF. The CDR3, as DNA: TGTGCCAGCAGCCAAGTTGCGAGGACTGAAGCTTTCTTT.

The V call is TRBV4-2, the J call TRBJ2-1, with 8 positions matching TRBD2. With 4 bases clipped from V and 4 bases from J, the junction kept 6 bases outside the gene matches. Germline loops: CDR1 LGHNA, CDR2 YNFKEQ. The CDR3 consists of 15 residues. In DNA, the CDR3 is TGTGCCAGCAGCCCCGGGGGGGACGGGTACAATGAGCAGTTCTTC. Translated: CASSPGGDGYNEQFF.

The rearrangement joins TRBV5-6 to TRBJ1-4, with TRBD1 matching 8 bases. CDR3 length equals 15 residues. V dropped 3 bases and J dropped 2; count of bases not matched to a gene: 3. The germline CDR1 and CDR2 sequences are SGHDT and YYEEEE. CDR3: CASSSGTGTNEKLFF. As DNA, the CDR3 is TGTGCCAGCAGCTCGGGGACAGGCACTAATGAAAAACTGTTTTTT.

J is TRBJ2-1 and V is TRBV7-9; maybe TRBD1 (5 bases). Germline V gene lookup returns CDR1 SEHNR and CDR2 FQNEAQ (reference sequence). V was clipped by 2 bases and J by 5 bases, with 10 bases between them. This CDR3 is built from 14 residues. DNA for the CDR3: TGTGCCAGCAGCTTAAAAGGGGTCAACAATGAGCAGTTCTTC. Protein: CASSLKGVNNEQFF.

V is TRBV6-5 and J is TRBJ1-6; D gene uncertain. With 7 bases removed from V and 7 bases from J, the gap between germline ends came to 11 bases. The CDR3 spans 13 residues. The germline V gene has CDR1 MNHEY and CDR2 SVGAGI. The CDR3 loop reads CASKSGWNSPLHF. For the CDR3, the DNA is TGTGCCAGCAAGTCGGGGTGGAATTCACCCCTCCACTTT.

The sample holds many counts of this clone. CDR3 DNA: TGTGCCAGCAGCTTGACAGGGGTCGGGCTTGTAGCTTTCTTT. The encoded protein is CASSLTGVGLVAFF. V is TRBV5-6 and J is TRBJ1-1, with 7 bases lining up with TRBD1. CDR3 size: 14 residues. V lost 1 base to trimming and J lost 10 bases; unmatched junction nucleotides: 10. In germline, CDR1 is SGHDT, CDR2 YYEEEE. Full variable domain (remainder filled in from reference TRBV5-6 and TRBJ1-1): DAGVTQSPTHLIKTRGQQVTLRCSPKSGHDTVSWYQQALGQGPQFIFQYYEEEERQRGNFPDRFSGHQFPNYSSELNVNALLLGDSALYLCASSLTGVGLVAFFGQGTRLTVV.

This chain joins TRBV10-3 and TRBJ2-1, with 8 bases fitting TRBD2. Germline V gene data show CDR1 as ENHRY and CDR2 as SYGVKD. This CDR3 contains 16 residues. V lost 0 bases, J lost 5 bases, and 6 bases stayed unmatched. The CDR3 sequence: CAISESVTSVHNEQFF. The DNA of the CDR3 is TGTGCCATCAGTGAGTCAGTGACTAGCGTCCACAATGAGCAGTTCTTC.

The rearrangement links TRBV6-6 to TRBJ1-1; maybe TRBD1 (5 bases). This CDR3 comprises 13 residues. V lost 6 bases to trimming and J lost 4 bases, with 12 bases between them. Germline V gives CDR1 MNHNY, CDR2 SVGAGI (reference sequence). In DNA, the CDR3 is TGTGCCAGCAGCCTGACAGTTATCACTGAAGCTTTCTTT. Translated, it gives CASSLTVITEAFF.

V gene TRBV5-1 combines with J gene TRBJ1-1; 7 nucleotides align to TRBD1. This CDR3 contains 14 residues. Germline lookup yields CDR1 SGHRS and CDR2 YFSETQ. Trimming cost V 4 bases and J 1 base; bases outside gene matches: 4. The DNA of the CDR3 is TGCGCCAGCAGCCAAGGGACAGCGAACACTGAAGCTTTCTTT. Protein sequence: CASSQGTANTEAFF.

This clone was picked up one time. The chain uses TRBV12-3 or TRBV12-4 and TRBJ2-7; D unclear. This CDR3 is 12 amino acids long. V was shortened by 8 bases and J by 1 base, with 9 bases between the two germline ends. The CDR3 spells CASSAVSYEQYF. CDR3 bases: TGTGCCAGCTCCGCGGTATCCTACGAGCAGTACTTC.

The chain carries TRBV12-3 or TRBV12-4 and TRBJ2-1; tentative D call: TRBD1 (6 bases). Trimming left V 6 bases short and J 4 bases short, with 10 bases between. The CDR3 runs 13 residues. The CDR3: CASRRQDYNEQFF. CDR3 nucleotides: TGTGCCAGCAGACGACAGGATTACAATGAGCAGTTCTTC.

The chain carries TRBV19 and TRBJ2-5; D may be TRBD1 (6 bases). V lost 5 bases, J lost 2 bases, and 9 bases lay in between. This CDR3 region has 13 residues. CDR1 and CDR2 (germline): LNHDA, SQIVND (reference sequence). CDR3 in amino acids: CASSPQGQETQYF. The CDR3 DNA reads TGTGCCAGTAGTCCTCAGGGGCAAGAGACCCAGTACTTC.

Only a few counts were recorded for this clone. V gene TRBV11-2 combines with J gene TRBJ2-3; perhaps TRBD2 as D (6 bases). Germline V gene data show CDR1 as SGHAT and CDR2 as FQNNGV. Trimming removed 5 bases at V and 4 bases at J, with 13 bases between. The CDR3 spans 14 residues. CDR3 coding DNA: TGTGCCAGCAGCCCTGCCGGAGGGGCAGATACGCAGTATTTT. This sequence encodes CASSPAGGADTQYF.

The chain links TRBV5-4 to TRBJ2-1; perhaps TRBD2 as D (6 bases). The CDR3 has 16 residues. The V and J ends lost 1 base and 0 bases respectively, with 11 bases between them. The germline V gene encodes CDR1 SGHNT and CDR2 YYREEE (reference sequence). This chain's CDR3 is CASSLFGGNSYNEQFF. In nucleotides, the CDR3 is TGTGCCAGCAGCTTGTTCGGCGGGAACTCCTACAATGAGCAGTTCTTC. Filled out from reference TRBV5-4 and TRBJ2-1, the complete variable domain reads ETGVTQSPTHLIKTRGQQVTLRCSSQSGHNTVSWYQQALGQGPQFIFQYYREEENGRGNFPPRFSGLQFPNYSSELNVNALELDDSALYLCASSLFGGNSYNEQFFGPGTRLTVL.

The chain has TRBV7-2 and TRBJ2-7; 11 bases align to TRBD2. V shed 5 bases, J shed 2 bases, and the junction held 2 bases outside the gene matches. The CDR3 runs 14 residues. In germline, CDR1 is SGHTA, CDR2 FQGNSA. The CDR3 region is CASSGTSGPYEQYF. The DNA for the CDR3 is TGTGCCAGCAGCGGGACTAGCGGTCCCTACGAGCAGTACTTC.

This CDR3 reads CASSPEHGGADTQYF. CDR3 sequence (DNA): TGTGCCAGCAGCCCCGAGCACGGGGGTGCAGATACGCAGTATTTT. The rearrangement links TRBV9 to TRBJ2-3; tentative D call: TRBD2 (6 bases). This CDR3 contains 15 residues. The V end was cut by 4 bases, the J end by 4 bases, with 16 bases between. Germline V lookup: CDR1 SGDLS, CDR2 YYNGEE.

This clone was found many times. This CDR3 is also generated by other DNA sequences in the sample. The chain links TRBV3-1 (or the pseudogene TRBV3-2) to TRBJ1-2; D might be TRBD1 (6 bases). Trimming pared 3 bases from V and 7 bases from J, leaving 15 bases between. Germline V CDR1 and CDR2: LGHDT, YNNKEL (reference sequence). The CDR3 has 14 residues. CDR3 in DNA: TGTGCCAGCAGCCAGGGGGCCCGAGATCGTGGCTACACCTTC. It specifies CASSQGARDRGYTF.

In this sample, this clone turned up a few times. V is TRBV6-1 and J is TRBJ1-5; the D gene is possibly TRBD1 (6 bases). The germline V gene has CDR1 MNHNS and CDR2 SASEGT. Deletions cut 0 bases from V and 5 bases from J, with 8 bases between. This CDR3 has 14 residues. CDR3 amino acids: CASSEAGGDQPQHF. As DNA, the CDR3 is TGTGCCAGCAGTGAAGCAGGGGGTGATCAGCCCCAGCATTTT.

CDR3 amino acids: CASSSARESYEQYF. CDR3 coding DNA: TGTGCCAGCAGCTCGGCGCGGGAGAGTTACGAGCAGTACTTC. This chain links TRBV7-2 with TRBJ2-7, with 7 positions matching TRBD2. V gave up 4 bases and J gave up 4 bases; unmatched junction bases: 7. The germline gives CDR1 SGHTA, CDR2 FQGNSA. The CDR3 is 14 residues long.

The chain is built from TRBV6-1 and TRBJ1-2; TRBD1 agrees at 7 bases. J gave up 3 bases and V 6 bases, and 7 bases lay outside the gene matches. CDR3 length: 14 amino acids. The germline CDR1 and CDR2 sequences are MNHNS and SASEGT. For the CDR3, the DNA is TGTGCCAGCAGCGCCGCTGGGACAGACTATGGCTACACCTTC. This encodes CASSAAGTDYGYTF.

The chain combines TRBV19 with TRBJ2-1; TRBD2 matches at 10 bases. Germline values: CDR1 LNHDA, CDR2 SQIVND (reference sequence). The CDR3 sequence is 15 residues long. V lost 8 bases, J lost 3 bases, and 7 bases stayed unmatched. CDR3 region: CASGASGGLYNEQFF. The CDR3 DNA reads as TGTGCCAGTGGGGCTAGCGGGGGCCTCTACAATGAGCAGTTCTTC.

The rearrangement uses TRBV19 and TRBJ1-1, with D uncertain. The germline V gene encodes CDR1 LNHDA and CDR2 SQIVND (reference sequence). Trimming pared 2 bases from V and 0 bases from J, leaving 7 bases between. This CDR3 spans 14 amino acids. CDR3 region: CASSINQVNTEAFF. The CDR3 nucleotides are TGTGCCAGTAGTATAAATCAGGTGAACACTGAAGCTTTCTTT.

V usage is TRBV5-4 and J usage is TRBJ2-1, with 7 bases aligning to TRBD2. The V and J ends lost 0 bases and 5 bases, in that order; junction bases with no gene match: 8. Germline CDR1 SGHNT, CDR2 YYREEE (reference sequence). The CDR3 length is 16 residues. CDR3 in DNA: TGTGCCAGCAGCTTGGAACTAGCGACGACCCACAATGAGCAGTTCTTC. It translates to CASSLELATTHNEQFF.

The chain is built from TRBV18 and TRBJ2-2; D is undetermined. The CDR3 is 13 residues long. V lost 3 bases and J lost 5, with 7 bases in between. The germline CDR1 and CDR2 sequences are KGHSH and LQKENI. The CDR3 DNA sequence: TGTGCCAGCTCACCGAGGCGAACCGGGGAGCTGTTTTTT. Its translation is CASSPRRTGELFF.

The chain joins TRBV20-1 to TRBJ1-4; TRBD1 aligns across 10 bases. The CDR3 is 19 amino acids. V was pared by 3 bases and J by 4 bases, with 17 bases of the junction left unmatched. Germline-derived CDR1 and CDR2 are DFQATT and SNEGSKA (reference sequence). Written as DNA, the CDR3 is TGCAGTGCTAGTAACAGGGCCGGGACAGGGGTCGGAAGTAATGAAAAACTGTTTTTT. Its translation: CSASNRAGTGVGSNEKLFF.